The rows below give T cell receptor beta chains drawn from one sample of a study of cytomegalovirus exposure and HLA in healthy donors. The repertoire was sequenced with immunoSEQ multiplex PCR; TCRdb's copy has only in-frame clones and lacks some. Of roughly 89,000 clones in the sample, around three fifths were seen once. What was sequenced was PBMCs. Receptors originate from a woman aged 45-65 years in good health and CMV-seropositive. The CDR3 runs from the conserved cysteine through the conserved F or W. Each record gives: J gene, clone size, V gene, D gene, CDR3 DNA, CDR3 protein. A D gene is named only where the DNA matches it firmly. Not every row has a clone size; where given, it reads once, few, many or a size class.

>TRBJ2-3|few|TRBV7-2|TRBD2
TGTGCCAGCAGCGACGATCTAGCGGGGGGGCCGCAAGATACGCAGTATTTT
CASSDDLAGGPQDTQYF
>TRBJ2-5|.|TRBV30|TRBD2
TGTGCCTGGAGTGTCGGCGGGGGAATGGAGACCCAGTACTTC
CAWSVGGGMETQYF
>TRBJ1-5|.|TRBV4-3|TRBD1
TGCGCCAGCAGCCAAGAACACAGGGGCTGGGTCGGTCAGCCCCAGCATTTT
CASSQEHRGWVGQPQHF
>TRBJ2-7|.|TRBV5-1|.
TGCGCCAGCAGCTTGGATCGACAGTTCTACGAGCAGTACTTC
CASSLDRQFYEQYF
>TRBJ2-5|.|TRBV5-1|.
TGCGCCAGCAGTGCCGACAGCCCCTCTACGGAGACCCAGTACTTC
CASSADSPSTETQYF
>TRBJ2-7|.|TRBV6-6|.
TGTGCCAGCAGTTACTCCGCGGGTGGGCCCTACGAGCAGTACTTC
CASSYSAGGPYEQYF
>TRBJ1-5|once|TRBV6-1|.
TGTGCCAGCAGTGAAAGTGGGGGGGTGGATCAGCCCCAGCATTTT
CASSESGGVDQPQHF
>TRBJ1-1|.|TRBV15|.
TGTGCCACCAGCAGAAATAAGGGGTGGGGGAACACTGAAGCTTTCTTT
CATSRNKGWGNTEAFF
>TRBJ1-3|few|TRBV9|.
TGTGCCAGCAGCCAACTTATCTCTGGAAACACCATATATTTT
CASSQLISGNTIYF
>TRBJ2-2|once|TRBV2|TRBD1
TGTGCCAGCAGCGGACAGGGGGCCCACACCGGGGAGCTGTTTTTT
CASSGQGAHTGELFF
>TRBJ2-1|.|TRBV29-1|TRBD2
TGCAGCGTTGTCGCGGGGGTTGTCAATGAGCAGTTCTTC
CSVVAGVVNEQFF
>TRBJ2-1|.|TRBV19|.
TGTGCCAGTAGTCCCAGGACAGTTGAGTACGGGCCAAGCTCCTACAATGAGCAGTTCTTC
CASSPRTVEYGPSSYNEQFF
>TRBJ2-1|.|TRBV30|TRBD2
TGTGCCTGGAGTCCGGGGGGTTACAATGAGCAGTTCTTC
CAWSPGGYNEQFF
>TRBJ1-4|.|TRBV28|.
TGTGCCAGCAGTTTCGGGGGGGCTAATGAAAAACTGTTTTTT
CASSFGGANEKLFF
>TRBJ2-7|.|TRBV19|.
TGTGCCAGTAGTGCCGGGGGCTACGAGCAGTACTTC
CASSAGGYEQYF
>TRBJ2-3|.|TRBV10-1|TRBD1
TGCGCCAGCAGTGAGGATTGGACAGGGCCAGATACGCAGTATTTT
CASSEDWTGPDTQYF
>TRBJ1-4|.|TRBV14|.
TGTGCCAGCCGAGGACAGCTTAATGAAAAACTGTTTTTT
CASRGQLNEKLFF
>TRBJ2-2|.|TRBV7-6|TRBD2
TGTGCCAGCAGCTTAAACCCGGGAGGGACCGGGGAGCTGTTTTTT
CASSLNPGGTGELFF
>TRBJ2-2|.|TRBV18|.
TGTGCCAGCTCACCATCCGGGGTCGACAACGGGGAGCTGTTTTTT
CASSPSGVDNGELFF
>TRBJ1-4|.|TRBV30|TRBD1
TGTGCCTGGAGTGTTGGCAGGGGGTTTTCGTCTAATGAAAAACTGTTTTTT
CAWSVGRGFSSNEKLFF
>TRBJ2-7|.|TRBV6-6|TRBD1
TGTGCCAGCAGTTACCTCCGGACAGGGCAAGACGAGCAGTACTTC
CASSYLRTGQDEQYF
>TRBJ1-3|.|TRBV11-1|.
TGTGCCAGCAGCTTACCGGGAAACACCATATATTTT
CASSLPGNTIYF
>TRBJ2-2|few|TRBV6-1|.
TGTGCCAGCAGTGATCTTGCAGGGGCGATCGGGGAGCTGTTTTTT
CASSDLAGAIGELFF
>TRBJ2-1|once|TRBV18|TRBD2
TGTGCCAGCTCCCGGATGATGAAGTTGGCGGGGGGAAGGAATGAGCAGTTCTTC
CASSRMMKLAGGRNEQFF
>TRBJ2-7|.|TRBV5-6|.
TGTGCCAGCAGCTTGAACCCGCGATACTCCTACGAGCAGTACTTC
CASSLNPRYSYEQYF
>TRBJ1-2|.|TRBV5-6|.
TGTGCCAGCAGCACAGGGACGGACTATGGCTACACCTTC
CASSTGTDYGYTF
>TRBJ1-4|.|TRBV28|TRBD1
TGTGCCAGCAGTCAAACAGGGGGCAATGAAAAACTGTTTTTT
CASSQTGGNEKLFF
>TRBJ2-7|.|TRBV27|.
TGTGCCAGCAGTTTAAGACAGAGCTACGAGCAGTACTTC
CASSLRQSYEQYF
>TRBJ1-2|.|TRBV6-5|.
TGTGCCAGCAGTAACCGGGATGAGGGCTACACCTTC
CASSNRDEGYTF
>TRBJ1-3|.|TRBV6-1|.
TGTGCCAGCGGGGCCGGGTATTCTGGAAACACCATATATTTT
CASGAGYSGNTIYF
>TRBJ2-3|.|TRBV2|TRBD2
TGTGCCAGCAGTCAACGGGGGAGCGGGGGGACAGATACGCAGTATTTT
CASSQRGSGGTDTQYF
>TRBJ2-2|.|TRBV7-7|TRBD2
TGTGCCAGCAGCTTAGCGGGGGGGGACGGGGAGCTGTTTTTT
CASSLAGGDGELFF
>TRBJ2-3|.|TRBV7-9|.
TGTGCCAGCATCCTAAGGGGGGGCAGCGCAGATACGCAGTATTTT
CASILRGGSADTQYF
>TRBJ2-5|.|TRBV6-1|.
TGTGCCAGCAGCCGGACTGTCCGGGAGACCCAGTACTTC
CASSRTVRETQYF